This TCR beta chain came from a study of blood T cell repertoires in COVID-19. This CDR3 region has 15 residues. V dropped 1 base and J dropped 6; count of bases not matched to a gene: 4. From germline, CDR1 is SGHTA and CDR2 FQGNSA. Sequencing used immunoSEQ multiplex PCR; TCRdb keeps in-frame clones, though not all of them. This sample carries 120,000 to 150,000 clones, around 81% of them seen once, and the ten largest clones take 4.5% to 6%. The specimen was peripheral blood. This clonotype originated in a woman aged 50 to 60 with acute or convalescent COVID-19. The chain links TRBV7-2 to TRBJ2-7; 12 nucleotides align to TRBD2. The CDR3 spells CASSLVLAGGGEQYF. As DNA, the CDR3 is TGTGCCAGCAGCTTAGTACTAGCGGGGGGAGGCGAGCAGTACTTC. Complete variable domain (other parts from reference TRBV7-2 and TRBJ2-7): GAGVSQSPSNKVTEKGKDVELRCDPISGHTALYWYRQSLGQGLEFLIYFQGNSAPDKSGLPSDRFSAERTGGSVSTLTIQRTQQEDSAVYLCASSLVLAGGGEQYFGPGTRLTVT.